The entry below gives a single T cell receptor beta chain sequence along with its context. The sample belongs to a study of human thymus T cells. The repertoire was sequenced with immunoSEQ multiplex PCR; TCRdb's copy has only in-frame clones and lacks some. The table shows about 50,000 clones, with 85% to 95% occurring only once. Sample: blood. This TCR was recovered from a girl under two years old with a congenital heart defect but otherwise immunologically healthy.

The CDR3 region is CSAGDEQFF. The CDR3 bases are TGCAGTGCCGGCGATGAGCAGTTCTTC. The rearrangement links TRBV20-1 to TRBJ2-1, with unresolved D. The CDR3 extends over 9 amino acids. V lost 6 bases and J 8 bases, leaving 5 bases between the germline ends. Germline CDR1 DFQATT, CDR2 SNEGSKA (reference sequence).